Below, 12 T cell receptor beta chains from the same sample are listed, as sequenced in a study of glioma-infiltrating T cells. Using RNA template, CDR3s of TCR alpha and beta were amplified with iRepertoire arm-PCR. TCRdb fed the multiplex PCR reads into MiXCR, producing one record per CDR3 protein. Altogether fewer than 250,000 distinct CDR3 sequences are present, 32% being singletons, with the ten largest covering 20%. Input material: glioma tissue, nonneoplastic brain tissue, or PBMCs (not recorded which). The receptors were sampled from a human donor with low-grade glioma or glioblastoma, undergoing nonglioma brain surgery, or in good health (not recorded which).

There are many counts of this clonotype. The V and J genes are TRBV15 and TRBJ2-2, with D possibly matching TRBD1 (5 bases). V shed 2 bases and J shed 6 bases, with 19 bases lying between them. The CDR3 is 17 amino acids. Germline V gene data show CDR1 as LNHNV and CDR2 as YYDKDF (reference sequence). CDR3: CATSRPDIGAPSGELFF. The CDR3 DNA reads TGTGCCACCAGCAGACCGGACATTGGTGCTCCATCCGGGGAGCTGTTTTTT. The full variable domain, with the rest looked up from reference TRBV15 and TRBJ2-2, is DAMVIQNPRYQVTQFGKPVTLSCSQTLNHNVMYWYQQKSSQAPKLLFHYYDKDFNNEADTPDNFQSRRPNTSFCFLDIRSPGLGDTAMYLCATSRPDIGAPSGELFFGEGSRLTVL.

This clonotype came up many times. The chain combines TRBV6-1 with TRBJ2-2, with 7 bases identical to TRBD2. The CDR3 runs to 15 residues. Germline V CDR1 and CDR2: MNHNS, SASEGT. V lost 0 bases to trimming and J lost 7 bases; unmatched junction nucleotides: 5. The CDR3 bases are TGTGCCAGCAGTGAAGCGCTGGGCGGGGGCGGGGAGCTGTTTTTT. Translated, it gives CASSEALGGGGELFF.

In this sample, this clonotype turned up many times. The chain carries TRBV6-1 and TRBJ2-6, with a tentative D call TRBD2 (5 bases). CDR1 is MNHNS and CDR2 is SASEGT in the germline V gene. This CDR3 contains 15 residues. Deletions cut 8 bases from V and 3 bases from J, with 14 bases between. The CDR3 DNA is TGTGCCAGCGGACTGCGAGGATATGGGGCCAACGTCCTGACTTTC. Translated: CASGLRGYGANVLTF.

At least ten counts were recorded for this clonotype. The V and J genes are TRBV6-1 and TRBJ2-7; 10 nucleotides match TRBD1. The CDR3 runs to 13 residues. CDR1 MNHNS and CDR2 SASEGT come from the germline V gene. V shed 7 bases, J shed 4 bases, and the junction held 4 bases outside the gene matches. The CDR3 bases are TGTGCCAGCAATAGGGACAGGGGATACGAGCAGTACTTC. Residues: CASNRDRGYEQYF.

A note on this clonotype: A much larger clonotype is one base distant, so this may be a read error. The rearrangement uses TRBV29-1 and TRBJ2-7; D is possibly TRBD1 (5 bases). Germline values: CDR1 SQVTM, CDR2 ANQGSEA. This CDR3 is 12 amino acids long. The V and J ends lost 2 bases and 4 bases respectively, with 9 bases between them. The CDR3 loop is CSVEIAGYEQYF. The CDR3 region has the DNA TGCAGCGTTGAAATTGCAGGGTACGAGCAGTACTTC.

The table lists this clonotype with a few counts. The chain is built from TRBV5-8 and TRBJ2-5, with D possibly TRBD1 on 6 matching bases. This CDR3 spans 11 amino acids. Germline V gives CDR1 SGHTS, CDR2 YDEGEE. V was pared by 6 bases and J by 13 bases, with 16 bases between. CDR3: CASNLQGRPYF. CDR3 DNA sequence: TGTGCCAGCAACCTACAGGGACGGCCGTACTTC.

This clonotype was detected ten times or more. The chain recombines TRBV28 with TRBJ2-1; a possible D gene is TRBD2 (5 bases). CDR1 and CDR2 from the germline V gene are MDHEN and SYDVKM. CDR3 length: 13 amino acids. The ends were cut back, 6 bases at V and 4 bases at J, with 10 bases in the middle. DNA of the CDR3: TGTGCCAGCAGGTCTCCGGGGTACAATGAGCAGTTCTTC. It is translated as CASRSPGYNEQFF.

This clonotype has more than one count but fewer than ten. This rearrangement joins TRBV20-1 to TRBJ2-7, with D tentatively TRBD1 or TRBD2 (6 bases each). Germline V lookup: CDR1 DFQATT, CDR2 SNEGSKA (reference sequence). The CDR3 runs 14 residues. V dropped 5 bases and J dropped 4 bases, with 18 bases sitting between them. CDR3 sequence (DNA): TGCAGTGCTCTCCCGGCGTGGGGGGCGTACGAGCAGTACTTC. Translation: CSALPAWGAYEQYF.

As regards this clonotype: A much larger clonotype is one base distant, so this may be a read error. The chain carries TRBV7-9 and TRBJ1-3; D is uncertain. V lost 6 bases and J lost 0, with 9 bases in between. The CDR3 is made up of 14 amino acids. Germline CDR1 reads SEHNR; CDR2 reads FQNEAQ (reference sequence). Here the CDR3 DNA reads TGTGCCAGCAGAGCGATGTTCTCTGGAAACACCATATATTTT. As protein: CASRAMFSGNTIYF.

Concerning this clonotype: This could be a read error, since a much larger clone is one nucleotide away. The chain employs TRBV6-2 or TRBV6-3 and TRBJ2-5; 7 bases match TRBD1. The germline V gene has CDR1 MNHEY and CDR2 SVGEGT. Trimming cost V 4 bases and J 3 bases; bases outside gene matches: 8. The CDR3 contains 15 residues. CDR3 sequence reads: CASSSEGAVEETQYF. The CDR3 DNA reads as TGTGCCAGCAGTTCAGAGGGGGCGGTTGAAGAGACCCAGTACTTC.

This clonotype was observed at least ten times. The chain has TRBV28 and TRBJ2-7; possible D gene TRBD1, 6 bases. The CDR3 spans 15 residues. Per the germline V gene, CDR1 is MDHEN and CDR2 is SYDVKM. Trimming removed 5 bases from V and 4 bases from J, with 18 bases in between. In DNA form, the CDR3 reads TGTGCCAGCAGTCCGGCAGGCAGGGGTGGGTACGAGCAGTACTTC. Protein sequence: CASSPAGRGGYEQYF. The whole variable domain, remainder taken from reference TRBV28 and TRBJ2-7, is DVKVTQSSRYLVKRTGEKVFLECVQDMDHENMFWYRQDPGLGLRLIYFSYDVKMKEKGDIPEGYSVSREKKERFSLILESASTNQTSMYLCASSPAGRGGYEQYFGPGTRLTVT.

The chain recombines TRBV12-3 or TRBV12-4 with TRBJ2-1; D unresolved. V shed 3 bases and J shed 0 bases, with 9 bases lying between them. This CDR3 is built from 15 residues. As DNA, the CDR3 is TGTGCCAGCAGTTTTTACCAGAGCTCCTACAATGAGCAGTTCTTC. Amino acids: CASSFYQSSYNEQFF.